One sample yielded the 2 T cell receptor beta chains listed below, sequenced in a study of cytomegalovirus exposure and HLA in healthy donors. Amplification used 60 Vbeta primers and 13 Jbeta primers. Only in-frame clones appear in the TCRdb table, and some are missing; sequencing was by immunoSEQ multiplex PCR. In all, the sample yields 140,000 to 150,000 clones. The specimen sequenced was PBMCs. The receptors were sampled from a male donor in good health and CMV-seronegative.

As concerns this clone: The junction differs from germline at one of its ends, possibly a read error. The V call is TRBV7-7, the J call TRBJ1-3; 7 nucleotides agree with TRBD1. The CDR3 consists of 13 residues. Germline values: CDR1 SSHAT, CDR2 FNYEAQ (reference sequence). The CDR3 coding sequence is TGTGCTAGCAGCTTGGGACAGGGAAACACCATATATTTT. Its protein is CASSLGQGNTIYF.

The J gene is TRBJ1-1, the V gene TRBV18; D not certain. This CDR3 has 14 residues. The ends were cut back, 2 bases at V and 7 bases at J, with 14 bases in the middle. CDR1 is KGHSH, CDR2 LQKENI, per germline. The DNA of the CDR3 is TGTGCCAGCTCACCAGACGCCTCGGGTCTTGAAGCTTTCTTT. Protein: CASSPDASGLEAFF.